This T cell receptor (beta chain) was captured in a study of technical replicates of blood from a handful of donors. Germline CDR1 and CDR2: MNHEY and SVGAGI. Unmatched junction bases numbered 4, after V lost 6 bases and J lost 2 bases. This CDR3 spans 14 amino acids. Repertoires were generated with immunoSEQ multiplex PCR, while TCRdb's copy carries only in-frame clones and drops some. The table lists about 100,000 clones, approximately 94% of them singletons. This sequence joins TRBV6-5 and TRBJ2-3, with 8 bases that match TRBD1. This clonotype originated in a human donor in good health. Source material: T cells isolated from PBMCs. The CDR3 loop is CASRRDRNTDTQYF. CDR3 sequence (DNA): TGTGCCAGCAGGCGGGACAGGAACACAGATACGCAGTATTTT.